This TCR beta chain was sequenced during a study of blood T cells in healthy people across ages. Study results and caveats: Diversity was estimated from one million T cells, and these estimates were considered underestimates. Per-million-T-cell TCR beta diversity fell roughly linearly with age.

Through a sample-barcoded 5' primer and a J-beta primer mix, a second PCR was run for roughly 6 to 11 cycles. Unique molecular identifiers of 12 random nucleotides labeled each cDNA. TCRdb re-called the 5' RACE reads through MiXCR, storing one row per CDR3 protein. The table includes about 1.4 million distinct CDR3 sequences, 59% detected once. Per germline, CDR1 SGHTA and CDR2 FQGNSA. This CDR3 region has 16 residues. With respect to this clonotype: Its antigen is unidentified. At one of its ends the junction is not consistent with the germline gene, which may arise from a read error.

The source material was blood. This chain links TRBV7-2 with TRBJ2-1; 7 positions match TRBD1. The receptor comes from a man between 18 and 29 years old in good health. DNA for the CDR3: TGTGCCAGCAGGTTAGGGGGCCCGAGCTCCTACAATGAGCAGTTCTTC. Protein sequence: CASRLGGPSSYNEQFF. The full variable domain, rest sourced from reference TRBV7-2 and TRBJ2-1, is GAGVSQSPSNKVTEKGKDVELRCDPISGHTALYWYRQSLGQGLEFLIYFQGNSAPDKSGLPSDRFSAERTGGSVSTLTIQRTQQEDSAVYLCASRLGGPSSYNEQFFGPGTRLTVL.